This passage covers 25 T cell receptor beta chains from one sample sequenced in a study of T cells in Graves' hyperthyroidism and ophthalmopathy. RNA transcripts provided the source from which TCR beta CDR3 regions were amplified. The primer set for the first-round RT-PCR of the TCR CDR3 was HTBI. MiXCR, applied by TCRdb to the multiplex PCR reads, yields one record per CDR3 protein. The table records approximately 870,000 distinct CDR3 sequences, around 38% of them present only once. The sequenced sample consisted of blood. The receptors were sampled from a man younger than 35 with Graves' hyperthyroidism.

This clonotype was detected ten times or more. J is TRBJ1-4 and V is TRBV7-9; the D gene is possibly TRBD1 (5 bases). V was pared by 6 bases and J by 8 bases, with 16 bases between. CDR1 is SEHNR, CDR2 FQNEAQ, per germline (reference sequence). The length of the CDR3 is 14 residues. The CDR3 DNA sequence: TGTGCCAGCAGTTCAACTTGGGACGGCGAAAAACTGTTTTTT. Protein sequence: CASSSTWDGEKLFF.

This clonotype was seen once. One end of the junction does not line up with germline, which may come from a read error. The chain combines TRBV5-1 with TRBJ2-5; D assignment may be TRBD1 or TRBD2 (6 bases each). Germline lookup yields CDR1 SGHRS and CDR2 YFSETQ. This CDR3 comprises 14 residues. CDR3 region: CTSSLPHGGNAQYF. The CDR3 DNA is TGCACCAGCAGCCTTCCTCACGGGGGCAACGCCCAGTACTTC.

This sequence joins TRBV2 and TRBJ1-6, with TRBD1 identical over 11 bases. The CDR3 has 14 residues. Germline V gene lookup returns CDR1 SNHLY and CDR2 FYNNEI. V shed 10 bases, J shed 7 bases, and the junction held 6 bases outside the gene matches. The CDR3 protein is CAITGTGGNSPLHF. The CDR3 region has the DNA TGTGCCATCACCGGGACAGGGGGGAATTCACCCCTCCACTTT. Full variable domain (outside the CDR3, taken from reference TRBV2 and TRBJ1-6): EPEVTQTPSHQVTQMGQEVILRCVPISNHLYFYWYRQILGQKVEFLVSFYNNEISEKSEIFDDQFSVERPDGSNFTLKIRSTKLEDSAMYFCAITGTGGNSPLHFGNGTRLTVT.

The J gene is TRBJ2-7, the V gene TRBV6-5, with D possibly being TRBD1 or TRBD2 (5 bases each). V gave up 6 bases and J gave up 3 bases, with 12 bases separating them. CDR1 and CDR2 (germline): MNHEY, SVGAGI. This CDR3 is built from 13 residues. The DNA for the CDR3 is TGTGCCAGCAGCCCGGGACCCATCTACGAGCAGTACTTC. It codes for CASSPGPIYEQYF.

The chain couples TRBV19 to TRBJ1-2, with no clear D. This CDR3 has 11 amino acids. From germline, CDR1 is LNHDA and CDR2 SQIVND (reference sequence). With 4 bases removed from V and 6 bases from J, the gap between germline ends came to 6 bases. The CDR3 is CASSTWDGYTF. CDR3 bases: TGTGCCAGTAGTACCTGGGATGGCTACACCTTC.

The V and J genes are TRBV19 and TRBJ1-5; D is unresolved. With 1 base removed from V and 3 bases from J, the gap between germline ends came to 4 bases. Germline lookup yields CDR1 LNHDA and CDR2 SQIVND (reference sequence). CDR3 length: 13 residues. CDR3 residues: CASSIVFNQPQHF. The CDR3 DNA is TGTGCCAGTAGTATAGTTTTCAATCAGCCCCAGCATTTT.

V usage is TRBV12-3 or TRBV12-4 and J usage is TRBJ2-5, with D tentatively TRBD1 or TRBD2 (5 bases each). The ends were cut back, 3 bases at V and 5 bases at J, with 16 bases in the middle. The CDR3 covers 15 residues. CDR3 in amino acids: CASSFTGPQRETQYF. CDR3 coding DNA: TGTGCCAGCAGTTTCACGGGGCCTCAACGGGAGACCCAGTACTTC.

This clonotype came up many times. This chain connects TRBV29-1 to TRBJ2-5; D remains ambiguous. This CDR3 contains 13 residues. The germline V and J ends were trimmed by 3 bases and 5 bases, with 13 bases remaining between them. The germline gives CDR1 SQVTM, CDR2 ANQGSEA. The CDR3 bases are TGCAGCGTTGATACGGAAGTTCGGGAGACCCAGTACTTC. Residues: CSVDTEVRETQYF.

About this clonotype itself: A read error may produce the germline difference seen at one junction end. The chain couples TRBV7-9 to TRBJ1-4; no reliable D call. The CDR3 contains 16 residues. Germline CDR1 and CDR2: SEHNR and FQNEAQ (reference sequence). CDR3 region: CASSQLGDADSEKLFF. In nucleotides, the CDR3 is TGCGCCAGCAGCCAGTTGGGAGATGCAGATTCGGAAAAACTGTTTTTT.

This rearrangement joins TRBV2 to TRBJ2-2; no definite D call. The CDR3 sequence is 15 residues long. V lost 8 bases and J lost 1, with 14 bases in between. Per germline, CDR1 SNHLY and CDR2 FYNNEI. The CDR3 region is CASWMIVGNTGELFF. The CDR3 nucleotides read TGTGCCAGCTGGATGATAGTCGGGAACACCGGGGAGCTGTTTTTT. Looking up the rest from reference TRBV2 and TRBJ2-2 gives the full variable domain: EPEVTQTPSHQVTQMGQEVILRCVPISNHLYFYWYRQILGQKVEFLVSFYNNEISEKSEIFDDQFSVERPDGSNFTLKIRSTKLEDSAMYFCASWMIVGNTGELFFGEGSRLTVL.

A remark on this clonotype: This may come from a read error, since a much larger clone is one base off. This chain links TRBV2 with TRBJ1-1; D unclear. The CDR3 contains 16 residues. Germline CDR1 SNHLY, CDR2 FYNNEI. The CDR3 reads CASIVSLASSLTGAFF. DNA for the CDR3: TGTGCCAGCATAGTGTCTCTGGCCTCCTCGTTAACTGGAGCTTTCTTT.

CDR3 loop: CSVEVAGGRGTEAFF. CDR3 sequence (DNA): TGCAGCGTTGAAGTCGCAGGGGGTCGGGGCACTGAAGCTTTCTTT. The chain carries TRBV29-1 and TRBJ1-1; 7 bases are shared with TRBD1. After removal of 1 base from V and 4 bases from J, the junction contained 9 bases not matched to a gene. The germline CDR1 and CDR2 sequences are SQVTM and ANQGSEA. The length of the CDR3 is 15 residues.

Turning to this clonotype: Just one base apart from a much larger clone, this may be a read error. The chain uses TRBV2 and TRBJ1-4, with D perhaps matching TRBD1 (5 bases). Germline V gene data show CDR1 as SNHLY and CDR2 as FYNNEI. The CDR3 is 11 residues long. The CDR3 nucleotides read TGTGCCAGCACTGGGGCAGGAGAACTGATTTTT. Residues: CASTGAGELIF.

V is TRBV6-6 and J is TRBJ2-7, with unresolved D. CDR1 and CDR2 from the germline V gene are MNHNY and SVGAGI (reference sequence). The V end lost 10 bases, the J end lost 5 bases, and 15 bases lay between the germline ends. CDR3 size: 12 residues. CDR3 sequence (DNA): TGTGCCACCACCAACCAGGTCCACGAGCAGTACTTC. Encoded protein: CATTNQVHEQYF.

The V gene is TRBV20-1, the J gene TRBJ1-5, with D perhaps matching TRBD1 (5 bases). With 5 bases removed from V and 6 bases from J, the gap between germline ends came to 17 bases. The V gene's germline CDR1 is DFQATT and CDR2 SNEGSKA (reference sequence). This CDR3 region has 14 residues. CDR3 coding DNA: TGCAGTGCTGGAAGCCAGGGAGGCGGTCAGCCCCAGCATTTT. As protein: CSAGSQGGGQPQHF.

The rearrangement uses TRBV11-1 and TRBJ2-4, with TRBD1 as a possible D gene (5 bases). V gave up 4 bases and J gave up 7 bases, with 11 bases separating them. CDR3 length: 13 amino acids. CDR1 and CDR2 (germline): SGHAT, FQDESV (reference sequence). The CDR3 protein is CASSWQGMNIQYF. CDR3 coding DNA: TGTGCCAGCAGCTGGCAGGGTATGAACATTCAGTACTTC.

This clonotype occurred many times. This rearrangement joins TRBV4-1 to TRBJ1-2; tentatively, D is TRBD1 (6 bases). Germline V CDR1 and CDR2: MGHRA, YSYEKL. Between the trimmed V and J ends, which lost 2 bases and 0 bases, there was a span of 10 bases. This CDR3 region has 15 residues. CDR3 protein: CASSQFEGANYGYTF. The CDR3 nucleotides read TGCGCCAGCAGCCAATTTGAGGGGGCTAACTATGGCTACACCTTC.

This clonotype was seen at least ten times. The junction departs from germline at one end; a sequencing error may be responsible. This sequence joins TRBV5-1 and TRBJ1-1; D is unclear. The CDR3 extends over 12 amino acids. The germline gives CDR1 SGHRS, CDR2 YFSETQ. CDR3 DNA sequence: TGTGCCAGCAGCTCCCAGAACACTGAAGCTTTCTTT. Translated: CASSSQNTEAFF.

J is TRBJ1-5 and V is TRBV7-2; a possible D gene is TRBD1 (5 bases). CDR1 and CDR2 from the germline V gene are SGHTA and FQGNSA. V lost 5 bases and J lost 11, with 13 bases in between. The length of the CDR3 is 12 residues. The CDR3 reads CASSRGWETQHF. The CDR3, as DNA: TGTGCCAGCAGCCGGGGGTGGGAGACCCAGCATTTT. Full variable domain (outside the CDR3, taken from reference TRBV7-2 and TRBJ1-5): GAGVSQSPSNKVTEKGKDVELRCDPISGHTALYWYRQSLGQGLEFLIYFQGNSAPDKSGLPSDRFSAERTGGSVSTLTIQRTQQEDSAVYLCASSRGWETQHFGDGTRLSIL.

About this clonotype itself: One end of the junction does not line up with germline, which may come from a read error. The chain has TRBV5-8 and TRBJ1-5; D unresolved. CDR1 is SGHTS and CDR2 is YDEGEE in the germline V gene. The CDR3 has 15 amino acids. The CDR3 loop reads CASSRGNGGNPPQHF. CDR3 coding DNA: TGTGCCAGCAGTAGAGGCAATGGAGGGAATCCGCCCCAGCATTTT. Combining the CDR3 with reference TRBV5-8 and TRBJ1-5 gives the whole variable domain EAGVTQSPTHLIKTRGQQATLRCSPISGHTSVYWYQQALGLGLQFLLWYDEGEERNRGNFPPRFSGRQFPNYSSELNVNALELEDSALYLCASSRGNGGNPPQHFGDGTRLSIL.

There are many counts of this clonotype. The chain uses TRBV11-1 and TRBJ1-1, with no clear D. The CDR3 has 14 residues. The germline gives CDR1 SGHAT, CDR2 FQDESV (reference sequence). Trimming shortened V by 1 base and J by 2 bases, and 8 bases separated the two germline ends. The CDR3 spells CASSLGYRNTEAFF. Written as DNA, the CDR3 is TGTGCCAGCAGCTTAGGATATCGCAACACTGAAGCTTTCTTT. Complete variable domain (other parts from reference TRBV11-1 and TRBJ1-1): EAEVAQSPRYKITEKSQAVAFWCDPISGHATLYWYRQILGQGPELLVQFQDESVVDDSQLPKDRFSAERLKGVDSTLKIQPAELGDSAMYLCASSLGYRNTEAFFGQGTRLTVV.

The gene calls are TRBV14 and TRBJ1-4; 7 nucleotides line up with TRBD1. Trimming at V came to 0 bases and at J to 6 bases, leaving 4 bases not matched to a gene. The CDR3 sequence is 15 residues long. The germline gives CDR1 SGHDN, CDR2 FVKESK. The chain's CDR3 is CASSQDFGTDEKLFF. CDR3 nucleotide sequence: TGTGCCAGCAGCCAAGATTTTGGGACAGATGAAAAACTGTTTTTT.

As for this clonotype: One junction end disagrees with the germline gene, perhaps due to a read error. The gene calls are TRBV5-1 and TRBJ2-5; no definite D call. This CDR3 region has 14 residues. CDR1 SGHRS and CDR2 YFSETQ come from the germline V gene. As DNA, the CDR3 is TGTGCCAGCAGCTTGGAGCAGATACAAGAGACCCAGTACTTC. Translation: CASSLEQIQETQYF.

With regard to this clonotype: No conserved phenylalanine or tryptophan is present at the end of the CDR3, so a read error is the likely explanation. Because the CDR3's place on the DNA is in doubt, the DNA is left out and the CDR3 is given as listed by TCRdb. V usage is TRBV25-1 and J usage is TRBJ1-4. From its first to its last residue, the CDR3 has 10 amino acids. Germline lookup yields CDR1 MGHDK and CDR2 SYGVNS. CDR3: CASSESEMFS.

The chain couples TRBV9 to TRBJ1-1; no definite D call. Trimming stripped 5 bases from V and 1 base from J, with 15 bases between. CDR1 SGDLS and CDR2 YYNGEE come from the germline V gene. The CDR3 extends over 15 amino acids. CDR3 DNA: TGTGCCAGCAGTTACTCCTCGGGCAGGAACACTGAAGCTTTCTTT. Translating gives CASSYSSGRNTEAFF.